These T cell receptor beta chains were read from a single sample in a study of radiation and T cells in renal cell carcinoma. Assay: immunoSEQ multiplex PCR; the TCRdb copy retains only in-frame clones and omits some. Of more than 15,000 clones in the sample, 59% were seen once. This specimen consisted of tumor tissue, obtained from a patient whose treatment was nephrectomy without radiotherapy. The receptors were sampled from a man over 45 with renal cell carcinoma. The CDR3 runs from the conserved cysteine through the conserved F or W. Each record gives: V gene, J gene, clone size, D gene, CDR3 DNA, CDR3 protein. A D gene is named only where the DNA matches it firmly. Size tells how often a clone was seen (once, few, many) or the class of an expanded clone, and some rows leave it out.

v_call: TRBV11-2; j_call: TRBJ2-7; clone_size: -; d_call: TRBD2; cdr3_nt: TGTGCCAGCAGCTCATCGCAACCTAGCGGGAGTGGTGGTGAGCAGTACTTC; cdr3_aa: CASSSSQPSGSGGEQYF
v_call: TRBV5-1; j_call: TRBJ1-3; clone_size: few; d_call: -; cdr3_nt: TGCGCCAGCAGCTTGGCATCGTTCATCTCTGGAAACACCATATATTTT; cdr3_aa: CASSLASFISGNTIYF
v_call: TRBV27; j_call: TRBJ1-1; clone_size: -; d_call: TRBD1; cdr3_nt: TGTGCCAGCAGTTTACAGGGGGCCGAAGCTTTCTTT; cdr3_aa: CASSLQGAEAFF
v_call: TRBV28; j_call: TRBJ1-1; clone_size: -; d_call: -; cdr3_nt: TGTGCCAGCAGCCCCAGCACCCCTGTTCGCGCTTTCTTT; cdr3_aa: CASSPSTPVRAFF
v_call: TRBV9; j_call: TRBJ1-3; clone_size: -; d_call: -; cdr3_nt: TGTGCCAGCAGCGATGATCGCTCTGGAAACACCATATATTTT; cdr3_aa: CASSDDRSGNTIYF
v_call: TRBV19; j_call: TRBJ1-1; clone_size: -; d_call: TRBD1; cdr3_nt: TGTGCCAGTAGTATAAGGACAGGGGGTATAGGTGAAGCTTTCTTT; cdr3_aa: CASSIRTGGIGEAFF
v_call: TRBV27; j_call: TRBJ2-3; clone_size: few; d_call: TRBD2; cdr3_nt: TGTGCCAGCAGTTCCCTCTCCGCTAGCGGGACTAGCACAGATACGCAGTATTTT; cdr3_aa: CASSSLSASGTSTDTQYF
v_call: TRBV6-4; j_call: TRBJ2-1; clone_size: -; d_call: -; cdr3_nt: TGTGCCAGCAGTTACTGGCTTGGAGACGACCTGGTTCAGTTCTTC; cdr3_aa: CASSYWLGDDLVQFF
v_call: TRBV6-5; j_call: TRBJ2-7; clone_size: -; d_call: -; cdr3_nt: TGTGCCAGCAGTTATGTCGGCGAGCAGTACTTC; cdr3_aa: CASSYVGEQYF
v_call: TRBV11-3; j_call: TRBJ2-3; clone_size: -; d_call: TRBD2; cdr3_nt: TGTGCCAGCAGCTCTAGCGGGAGGGCCTCTGATACGCAGTATTTT; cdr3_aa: CASSSSGRASDTQYF
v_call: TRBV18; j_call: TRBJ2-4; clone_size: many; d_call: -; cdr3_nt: TGTGCCAGCTCACCACCGCGGGAAGGAGCCAAAAACATTCAGTACTTC; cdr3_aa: CASSPPREGAKNIQYF
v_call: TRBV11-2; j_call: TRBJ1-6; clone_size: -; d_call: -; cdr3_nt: TGTGCCAGCAGAGTGGTAATTTCCCACTATAATTCACCCCTCCACTTT; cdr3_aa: CASRVVISHYNSPLHF
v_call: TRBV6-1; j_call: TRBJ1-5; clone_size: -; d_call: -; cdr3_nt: TGTGCCAGCACGCAGGGGAGCAATCAGCCCCAGCATTTT; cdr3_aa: CASTQGSNQPQHF
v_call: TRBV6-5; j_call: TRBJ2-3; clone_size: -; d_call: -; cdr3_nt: TGTGCCAGCAGTTCAATTGTGACTAGAGATACGCAGTATTTT; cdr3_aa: CASSSIVTRDTQYF